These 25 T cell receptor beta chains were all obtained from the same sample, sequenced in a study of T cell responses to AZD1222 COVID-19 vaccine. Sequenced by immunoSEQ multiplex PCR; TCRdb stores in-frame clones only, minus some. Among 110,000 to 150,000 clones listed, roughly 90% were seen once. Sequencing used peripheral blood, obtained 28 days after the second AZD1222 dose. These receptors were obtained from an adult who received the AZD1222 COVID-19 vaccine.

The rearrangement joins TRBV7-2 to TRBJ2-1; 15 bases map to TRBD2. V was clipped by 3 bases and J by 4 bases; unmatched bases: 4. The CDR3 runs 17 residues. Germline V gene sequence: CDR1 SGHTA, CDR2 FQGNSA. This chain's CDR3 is CASSLRGLAGGYNEQFF. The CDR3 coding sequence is TGTGCCAGCAGCTTGCGAGGACTAGCGGGGGGGTACAATGAGCAGTTCTTC.

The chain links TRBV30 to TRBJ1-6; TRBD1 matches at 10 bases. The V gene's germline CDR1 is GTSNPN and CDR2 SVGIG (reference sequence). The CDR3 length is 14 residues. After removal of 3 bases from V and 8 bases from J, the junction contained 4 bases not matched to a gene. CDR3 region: CAWSSGTGDSPLHF. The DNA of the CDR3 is TGTGCCTGGAGCTCCGGGACAGGGGATTCACCCCTCCACTTT. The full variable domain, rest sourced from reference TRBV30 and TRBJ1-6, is SQTIHQWPATLVQPVGSPLSLECTVEGTSNPNLYWYRQAAGRGLQLLFYSVGIGQISSEVPQNLSASRPQDRQFILSSKKLLLSDSGFYLCAWSSGTGDSPLHFGNGTRLTVT.

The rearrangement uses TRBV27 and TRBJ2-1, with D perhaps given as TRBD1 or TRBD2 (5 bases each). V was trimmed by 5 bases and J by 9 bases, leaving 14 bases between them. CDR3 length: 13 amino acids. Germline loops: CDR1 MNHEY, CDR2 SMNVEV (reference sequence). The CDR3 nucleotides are TGTGCCAGCAGTATAACCGGGGCAACTGAGCAGTTCTTC. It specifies CASSITGATEQFF.

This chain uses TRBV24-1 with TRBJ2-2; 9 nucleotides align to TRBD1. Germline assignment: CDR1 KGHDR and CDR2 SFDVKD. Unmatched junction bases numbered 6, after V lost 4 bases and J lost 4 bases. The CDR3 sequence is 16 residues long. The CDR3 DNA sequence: TGTGCCACCAGTGACCCCGGGACAGGGATCACCGGGGAGCTGTTTTTT. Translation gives CATSDPGTGITGELFF.

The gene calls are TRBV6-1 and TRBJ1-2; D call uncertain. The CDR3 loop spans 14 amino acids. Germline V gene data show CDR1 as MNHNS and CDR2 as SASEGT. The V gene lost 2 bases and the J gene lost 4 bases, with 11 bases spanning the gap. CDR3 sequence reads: CASSEIGLGYGYTF. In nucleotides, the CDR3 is TGTGCCAGCAGTGAAATCGGGTTGGGCTATGGCTACACCTTC.

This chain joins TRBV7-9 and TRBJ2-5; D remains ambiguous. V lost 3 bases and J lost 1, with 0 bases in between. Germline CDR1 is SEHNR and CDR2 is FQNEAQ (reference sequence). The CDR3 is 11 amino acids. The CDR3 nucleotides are TGTGCCAGCAGCTTCCAAGAGACCCAGTACTTC. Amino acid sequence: CASSFQETQYF.

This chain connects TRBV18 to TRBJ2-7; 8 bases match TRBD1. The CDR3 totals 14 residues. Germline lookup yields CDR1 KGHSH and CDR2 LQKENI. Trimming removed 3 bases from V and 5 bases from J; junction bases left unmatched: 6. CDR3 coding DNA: TGTGCCAGCTCACCTCGGACAGGGAGCAACGAGCAGTACTTC. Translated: CASSPRTGSNEQYF.

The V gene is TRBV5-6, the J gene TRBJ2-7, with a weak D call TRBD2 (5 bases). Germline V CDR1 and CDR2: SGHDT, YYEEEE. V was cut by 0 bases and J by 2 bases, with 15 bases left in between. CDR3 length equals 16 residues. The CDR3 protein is CASSLGLLKSTYEQYF. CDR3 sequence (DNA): TGTGCCAGCAGCTTGGGACTATTAAAATCTACCTACGAGCAGTACTTC.

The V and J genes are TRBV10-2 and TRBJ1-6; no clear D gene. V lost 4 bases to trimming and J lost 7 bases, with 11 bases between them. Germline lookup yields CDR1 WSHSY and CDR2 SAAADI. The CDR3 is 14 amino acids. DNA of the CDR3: TGCGCCAGCAGTGGAGCCTTCCTCAATTCACCCCTCCACTTT. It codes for CASSGAFLNSPLHF.

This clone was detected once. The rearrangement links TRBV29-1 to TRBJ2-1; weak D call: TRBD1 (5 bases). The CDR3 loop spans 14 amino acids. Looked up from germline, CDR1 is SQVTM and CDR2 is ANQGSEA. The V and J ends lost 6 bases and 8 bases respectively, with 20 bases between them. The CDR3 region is CSVVGWQGRDEQFF. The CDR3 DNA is TGCAGCGTCGTGGGCTGGCAGGGTAGGGATGAGCAGTTCTTC.

CDR3 coding DNA: TGTGCCAGCAGCGTAGGGTGGGTTAGCTCTGGAAACACCATATATTTT. It specifies CASSVGWVSSGNTIYF. The V call is TRBV9, the J call TRBJ1-3, with D hard to call. Germline assignment: CDR1 SGDLS and CDR2 YYNGEE. The CDR3 extends over 16 amino acids. V lost 0 bases to trimming and J lost 0 bases, with 10 bases between them.

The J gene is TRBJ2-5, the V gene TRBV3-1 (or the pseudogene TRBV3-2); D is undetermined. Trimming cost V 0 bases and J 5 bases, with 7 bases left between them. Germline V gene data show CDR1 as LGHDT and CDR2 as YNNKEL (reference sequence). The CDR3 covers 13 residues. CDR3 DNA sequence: TGTGCCAGCAGCCAAGATTTAGATGAGACCCAGTACTTC. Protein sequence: CASSQDLDETQYF.

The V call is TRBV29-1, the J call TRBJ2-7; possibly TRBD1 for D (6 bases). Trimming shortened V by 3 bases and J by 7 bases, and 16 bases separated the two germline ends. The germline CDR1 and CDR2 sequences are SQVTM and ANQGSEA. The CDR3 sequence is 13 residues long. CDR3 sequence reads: CSVDAQGLSEQYF. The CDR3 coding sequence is TGCAGCGTTGATGCGCAGGGGCTGTCGGAGCAGTACTTC.

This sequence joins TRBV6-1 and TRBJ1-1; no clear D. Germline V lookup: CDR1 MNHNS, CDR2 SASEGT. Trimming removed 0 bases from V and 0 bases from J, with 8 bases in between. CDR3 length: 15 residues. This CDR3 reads CASSEARRMNTEAFF. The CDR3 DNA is TGTGCCAGCAGTGAAGCGCGGAGGATGAACACTGAAGCTTTCTTT.

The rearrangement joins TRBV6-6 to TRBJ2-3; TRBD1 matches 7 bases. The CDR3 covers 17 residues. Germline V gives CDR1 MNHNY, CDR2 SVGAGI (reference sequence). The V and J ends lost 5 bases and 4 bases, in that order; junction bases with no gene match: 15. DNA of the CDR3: TGTGCCAGCAGTCCCGGGAAGACAGGGTTGGTCGCAGATACGCAGTATTTT. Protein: CASSPGKTGLVADTQYF.

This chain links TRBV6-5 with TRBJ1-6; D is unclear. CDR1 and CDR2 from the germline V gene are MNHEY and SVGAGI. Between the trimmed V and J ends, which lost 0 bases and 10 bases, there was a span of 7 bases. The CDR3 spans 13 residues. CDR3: CASSYSIQSPLHF. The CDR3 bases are TGTGCCAGCAGTTACTCGATTCAGTCACCCCTCCACTTT.

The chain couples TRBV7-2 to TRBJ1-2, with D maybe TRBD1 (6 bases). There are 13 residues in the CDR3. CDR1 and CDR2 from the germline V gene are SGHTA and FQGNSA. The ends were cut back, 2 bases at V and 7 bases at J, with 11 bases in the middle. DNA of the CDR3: TGTGCCAGCAGCTTAAACAGGGCTTTTGGCTACACCTTC. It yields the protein CASSLNRAFGYTF.

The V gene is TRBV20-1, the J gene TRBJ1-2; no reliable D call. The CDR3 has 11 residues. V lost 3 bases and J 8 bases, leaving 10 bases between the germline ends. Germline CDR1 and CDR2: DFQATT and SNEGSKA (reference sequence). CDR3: CSARPLRGYTF. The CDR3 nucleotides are TGCAGTGCTAGGCCCCTGAGGGGCTACACCTTC.

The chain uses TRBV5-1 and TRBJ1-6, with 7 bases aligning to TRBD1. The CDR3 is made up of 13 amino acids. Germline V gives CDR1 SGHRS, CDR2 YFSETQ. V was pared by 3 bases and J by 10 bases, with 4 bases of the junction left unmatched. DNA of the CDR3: TGCGCCAGCAGCTCGGACAGGAGGTCACCCCTCCACTTT. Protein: CASSSDRRSPLHF.

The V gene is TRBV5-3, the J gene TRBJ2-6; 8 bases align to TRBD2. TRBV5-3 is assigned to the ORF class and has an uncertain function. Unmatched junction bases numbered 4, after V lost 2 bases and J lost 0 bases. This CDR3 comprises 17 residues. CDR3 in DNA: TGTGCCAGAAGCTTCCGGGAGGGTGGCTCTGGGGCCAACGTCCTGACTTTC. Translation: CARSFREGGSGANVLTF.

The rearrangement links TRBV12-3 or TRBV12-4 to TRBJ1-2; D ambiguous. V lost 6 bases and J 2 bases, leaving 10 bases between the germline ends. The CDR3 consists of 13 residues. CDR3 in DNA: TGTGCCAGCAGCCTTGAGGTAAACTATGGCTACACCTTC. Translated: CASSLEVNYGYTF.

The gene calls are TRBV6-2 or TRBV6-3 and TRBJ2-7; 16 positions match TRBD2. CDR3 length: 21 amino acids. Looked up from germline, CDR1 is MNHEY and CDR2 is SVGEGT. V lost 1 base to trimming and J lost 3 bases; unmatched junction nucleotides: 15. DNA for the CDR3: TGTGCCAGCAGTTACTATTTATATTACGGGACTAGCGGGGGGGCCCGCTACGAGCAGTACTTC. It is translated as CASSYYLYYGTSGGARYEQYF.

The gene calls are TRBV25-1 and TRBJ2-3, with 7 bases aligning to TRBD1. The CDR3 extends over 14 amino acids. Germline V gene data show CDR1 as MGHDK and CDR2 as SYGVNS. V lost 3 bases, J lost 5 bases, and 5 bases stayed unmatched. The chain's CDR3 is CASSELGGGDTQYF. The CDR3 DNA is TGTGCCAGCAGTGAGTTAGGGGGCGGAGATACGCAGTATTTT.

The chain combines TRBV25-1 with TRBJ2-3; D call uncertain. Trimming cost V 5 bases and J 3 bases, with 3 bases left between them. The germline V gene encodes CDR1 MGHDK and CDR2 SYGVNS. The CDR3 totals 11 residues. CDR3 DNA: TGTGCCAGCAGTCAAACAGATACGCAGTATTTT. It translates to CASSQTDTQYF.

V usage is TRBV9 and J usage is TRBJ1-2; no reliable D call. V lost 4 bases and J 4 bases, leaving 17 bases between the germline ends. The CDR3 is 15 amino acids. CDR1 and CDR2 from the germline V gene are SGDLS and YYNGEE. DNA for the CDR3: TGTGCCAGCAGCCCCCGGGAAGGTCGAGGCTATGGCTACACCTTC. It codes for CASSPREGRGYGYTF. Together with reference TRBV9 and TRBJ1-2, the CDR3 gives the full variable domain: DSGVTQTPKHLITATGQRVTLRCSPRSGDLSVYWYQQSLDQGLQFLIQYYNGEERAKGNILERFSAQQFPDLHSELNLSSLELGDSALYFCASSPREGRGYGYTFGSGTRLTVV.